Presented here are 16 T cell receptor beta chains from one specimen sequenced in a study of blood T cell repertoires in COVID-19. Using immunoSEQ multiplex PCR, the repertoire was profiled, and TCRdb retains in-frame clones only, with some absent. Of over 150,000 clones in the sample, around 90% were seen once. Sequencing was done on a sample of peripheral blood. The receptor set was obtained from a man between 50 and 59 years old with acute or convalescent COVID-19.

This chain joins TRBV18 and TRBJ1-3; no clear D. In germline, CDR1 is KGHSH, CDR2 LQKENI. The CDR3 contains 14 residues. The V and J ends lost 3 bases and 1 base respectively, with 7 bases between them. The CDR3 here is CASSPGVSGNTIYF. CDR3 in DNA: TGTGCCAGCTCACCCGGGGTATCTGGAAACACCATATATTTT. Combining the CDR3 with reference TRBV18 and TRBJ1-3 gives the whole variable domain NAGVMQNPRHLVRRRGQEARLRCSPMKGHSHVYWYRQLPEEGLKFMVYLQKENIIDESGMPKERFSAEFPKEGPSILRIQQVVRGDSAAYFCASSPGVSGNTIYFGEGSWLTVV.

The chain carries TRBV5-6 and TRBJ2-6; D ambiguous. Looked up from germline, CDR1 is SGHDT and CDR2 is YYEEEE. The length of the CDR3 is 14 residues. Between the trimmed V and J ends, which lost 3 bases and 2 bases, there was a span of 6 bases. The CDR3 loop reads CASSWRTGANVLTF. CDR3 nucleotide sequence: TGTGCCAGCAGCTGGAGAACTGGGGCCAACGTCCTGACTTTC.

The chain has TRBV5-1 and TRBJ2-1, with TRBD2 matching over 13 bases. CDR1 is SGHRS, CDR2 YFSETQ, per germline. The CDR3 spans 13 residues. The V gene end was trimmed by 4 bases and the J gene end by 15 bases; junction bases not matched to a gene: 7. This CDR3 is CASSQGLAGDRFF. The CDR3 nucleotides are TGCGCCAGCAGCCAAGGACTAGCGGGAGATCGGTTCTTC.

The CDR3 region is CATSRGPGGDEKLFF. The CDR3 bases are TGTGCCACCAGCAGAGGACCAGGGGGCGATGAAAAACTGTTTTTT. This sequence joins TRBV15 and TRBJ1-4, with 8 bases identical to TRBD1. V was clipped by 1 base and J by 6 bases; unmatched bases: 4. Germline V CDR1 and CDR2: LNHNV, YYDKDF (reference sequence). The CDR3 runs to 15 residues.

This sequence joins TRBV29-1 and TRBJ1-2; D is possibly TRBD1 (6 bases). The ends were cut back, 5 bases at V and 7 bases at J, with 14 bases in the middle. From germline, CDR1 is SQVTM and CDR2 ANQGSEA. This CDR3 spans 12 amino acids. The CDR3: CSVRSGGGGYTF. In DNA, the CDR3 is TGCAGCGTTCGGAGCGGGGGCGGTGGCTACACCTTC.

The rearrangement joins TRBV27 to TRBJ1-2, with no clear D. The ends were cut back, 1 base at V and 2 bases at J, with 5 bases in the middle. This CDR3 contains 13 residues. Germline-derived CDR1 and CDR2 are MNHEY and SMNVEV (reference sequence). The CDR3 bases are TGTGCCAGCAGTTTATACGGGAACTATGGCTACACCTTC. It specifies CASSLYGNYGYTF.

The chain employs TRBV6-2 or TRBV6-3 and TRBJ2-2; 12 nucleotides match TRBD1. With 3 bases clipped from V and 7 bases from J, the junction kept 3 bases outside the gene matches. The CDR3 is made up of 15 amino acids. Per germline, CDR1 MNHEY and CDR2 SVGEGT. CDR3 coding DNA: TGTGCCAGCAGTTATGGGACAGGGGGCGACGGGGAGCTGTTTTTT. The encoded protein is CASSYGTGGDGELFF.

The chain couples TRBV7-9 to TRBJ1-6, with 7 bases that match TRBD1. Losses at the gene ends were 4 bases for V and 7 bases for J; bases not matched to a gene: 10. Germline CDR1 and CDR2: SEHNR and FQNEAQ (reference sequence). The CDR3 spans 16 residues. The CDR3 region is CASSSATGLGNSPLHF. The DNA for the CDR3 is TGTGCCAGCAGCTCTGCGACAGGGTTGGGGAATTCACCCCTCCACTTT.

The chain has TRBV28 and TRBJ1-4; 9 nucleotides match TRBD1. CDR1 MDHEN and CDR2 SYDVKM come from the germline V gene. This CDR3 has 15 residues. The J segment lost 5 bases and the V segment lost 2 bases, leaving 3 bases of the junction unmatched. The CDR3 reads CASSLRDRVNEKLFF. CDR3 sequence (DNA): TGTGCCAGCAGTTTAAGGGACAGGGTGAATGAAAAACTGTTTTTT.

V gene TRBV7-9 combines with J gene TRBJ2-7; 7 nucleotides agree with TRBD1. Germline CDR1 and CDR2: SEHNR and FQNEAQ (reference sequence). This CDR3 contains 16 residues. V dropped 5 bases and J dropped 1; count of bases not matched to a gene: 11. CDR3 sequence reads: CASSPGPDRTSYEQYF. CDR3 coding DNA: TGTGCCAGCAGCCCCGGTCCGGACAGGACATCCTACGAGCAGTACTTC.

The chain is built from TRBV7-9 and TRBJ2-2; 8 bases are a match to TRBD2. In germline, CDR1 is SEHNR, CDR2 FQNEAQ (reference sequence). This CDR3 is 15 amino acids long. V lost 5 bases and J lost 7; bases outside the gene matches: 9. CDR3 nucleotide sequence: TGTGCCAGCAGCCCATGGACTAGCAAGGTCGGGGAGCTGTTTTTT. Residues: CASSPWTSKVGELFF.

J is TRBJ2-3 and V is TRBV9; 8 nucleotides match TRBD2. This CDR3 spans 15 amino acids. V gave up 4 bases and J gave up 0 bases; unmatched junction bases: 4. CDR1 is SGDLS, CDR2 YYNGEE, per germline. The CDR3 spells CASSFSGVSTDTQYF. The DNA for the CDR3 is TGTGCCAGCAGCTTTAGCGGGGTTAGCACAGATACGCAGTATTTT. Variable domain in full (rest from reference TRBV9 and TRBJ2-3): DSGVTQTPKHLITATGQRVTLRCSPRSGDLSVYWYQQSLDQGLQFLIQYYNGEERAKGNILERFSAQQFPDLHSELNLSSLELGDSALYFCASSFSGVSTDTQYFGPGTRLTVL.

V usage is TRBV5-1 and J usage is TRBJ1-2; D not certain. Trimming pared 2 bases from V and 2 bases from J, leaving 7 bases between. Germline V gene lookup returns CDR1 SGHRS and CDR2 YFSETQ. There are 13 residues in the CDR3. The CDR3 sequence is CASSLGGNYGYTF. As DNA, the CDR3 is TGCGCCAGCAGCTTAGGCGGAAACTATGGCTACACCTTC.

The CDR3 loop reads CASNRGRLETQYF. CDR3 nucleotides: TGTGCCAGCAACAGGGGGCGCCTCGAGACCCAGTACTTC. The chain uses TRBV2 and TRBJ2-5; 9 nucleotides align to TRBD1. Trimming took 7 bases from V and 5 from J; bases not matched to a gene: 5. The CDR3 has 13 residues. The germline V gene has CDR1 SNHLY and CDR2 FYNNEI.

The chain has TRBV3-1 (or the pseudogene TRBV3-2) and TRBJ2-3; 10 bases map to TRBD2. This CDR3 has 17 amino acids. Germline V gives CDR1 LGHDT, CDR2 YNNKEL (reference sequence). Trimming cost V 1 base and J 3 bases; bases outside gene matches: 7. CDR3 DNA sequence: TGTGCCAGCAGCCAAGCCCGACTAGCGGGTCTGACAGATACGCAGTATTTT. Protein sequence: CASSQARLAGLTDTQYF.

The J gene is TRBJ1-2, the V gene TRBV6-1, with TRBD1 matching over 8 bases. V dropped 0 bases and J dropped 4; count of bases not matched to a gene: 10. The CDR3 spans 17 residues. The germline V gene encodes CDR1 MNHNS and CDR2 SASEGT. The CDR3 region is CASSEAPNRGTLYGYTF. In DNA, the CDR3 is TGTGCCAGCAGTGAAGCGCCAAACAGGGGGACACTCTATGGCTACACCTTC.